The clone carrying this T cell receptor (beta chain) was detected only a few times. Its antigen is unknown. Assay: immunoSEQ multiplex PCR; the TCRdb copy retains only in-frame clones and omits some. The sample has a few million clones, roughly 92% seen once; the top ten hold around 0.14%. This entry belongs to a study of shared clonotypes between healthy human individuals. Whole-study findings and limits: Around 5% was the fraction of naive CD4 clonotypes found shared across several donors.

CDR3 length: 14 residues. V shed 4 bases, J shed 5 bases, and the junction held 6 bases outside the gene matches. Germline V gene data show CDR1 as KGHSH and CDR2 as LQKENI. The TCR sequence derives from a young man in good health. The material sequenced was naive CD4+ T cells sorted from blood. Subset described: CD45RA+ positively selected. The rearrangement links TRBV18 to TRBJ2-5, with 8 bases lining up with TRBD1. CDR3 bases: TGTGCCAGCTCACGACAGGGGCTGTGGGAGACCCAGTACTTC. This codes for CASSRQGLWETQYF.